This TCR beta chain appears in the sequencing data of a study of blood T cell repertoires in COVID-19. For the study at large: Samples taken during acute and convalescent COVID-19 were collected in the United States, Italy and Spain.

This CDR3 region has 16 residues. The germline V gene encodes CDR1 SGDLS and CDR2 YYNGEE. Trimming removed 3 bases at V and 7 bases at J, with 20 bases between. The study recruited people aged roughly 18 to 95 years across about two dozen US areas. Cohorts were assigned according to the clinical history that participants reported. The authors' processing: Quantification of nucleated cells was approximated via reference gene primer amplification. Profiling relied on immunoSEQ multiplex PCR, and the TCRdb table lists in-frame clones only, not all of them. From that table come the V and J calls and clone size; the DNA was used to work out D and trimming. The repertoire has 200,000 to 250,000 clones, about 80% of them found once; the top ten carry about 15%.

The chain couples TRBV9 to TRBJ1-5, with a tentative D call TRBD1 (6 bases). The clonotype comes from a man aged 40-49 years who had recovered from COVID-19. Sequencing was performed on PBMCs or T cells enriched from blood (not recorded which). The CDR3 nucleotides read TGTGCCAGCAGCGCCTCCCCGGGGGGGGCGGGACAGCCCCAGCATTTT. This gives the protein CASSASPGGAGQPQHF.